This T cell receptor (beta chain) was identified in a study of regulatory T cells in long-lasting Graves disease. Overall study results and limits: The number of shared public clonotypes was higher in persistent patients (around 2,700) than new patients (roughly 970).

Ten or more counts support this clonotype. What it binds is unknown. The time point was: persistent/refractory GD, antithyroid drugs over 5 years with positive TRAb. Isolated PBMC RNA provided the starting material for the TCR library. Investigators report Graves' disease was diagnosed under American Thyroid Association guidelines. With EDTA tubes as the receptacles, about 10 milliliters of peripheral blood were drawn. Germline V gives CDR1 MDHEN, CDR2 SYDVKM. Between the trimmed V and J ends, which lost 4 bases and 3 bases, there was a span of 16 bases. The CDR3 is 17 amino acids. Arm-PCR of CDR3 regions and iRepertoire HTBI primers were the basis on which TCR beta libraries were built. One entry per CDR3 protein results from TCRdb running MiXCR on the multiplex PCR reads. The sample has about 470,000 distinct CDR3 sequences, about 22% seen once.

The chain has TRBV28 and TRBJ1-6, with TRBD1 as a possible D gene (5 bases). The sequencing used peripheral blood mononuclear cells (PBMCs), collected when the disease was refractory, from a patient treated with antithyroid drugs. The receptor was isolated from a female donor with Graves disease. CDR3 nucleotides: TGTGCCAGCAGTTCCGGGGCCCTCCAGGGCTATAATTCACCCCTCCACTTT. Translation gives CASSSGALQGYNSPLHF.